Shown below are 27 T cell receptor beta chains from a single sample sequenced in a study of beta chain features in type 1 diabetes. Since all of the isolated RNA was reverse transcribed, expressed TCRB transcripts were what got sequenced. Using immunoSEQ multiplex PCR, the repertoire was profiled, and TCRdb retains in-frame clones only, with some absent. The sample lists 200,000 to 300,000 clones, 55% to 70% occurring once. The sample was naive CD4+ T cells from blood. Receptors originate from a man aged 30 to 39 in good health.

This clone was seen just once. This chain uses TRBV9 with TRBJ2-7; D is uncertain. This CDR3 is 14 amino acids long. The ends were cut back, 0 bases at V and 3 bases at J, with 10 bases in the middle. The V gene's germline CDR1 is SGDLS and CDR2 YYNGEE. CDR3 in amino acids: CASSVGILNYEQYF. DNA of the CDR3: TGTGCCAGCAGCGTAGGGATACTGAACTACGAGCAGTACTTC.

The CDR3, as DNA: TGTGCCGGTAGACAGGGCACTGAAGCTTTCTTT. Amino acid sequence: CAGRQGTEAFF. The chain links TRBV30 to TRBJ1-1; 7 bases map to TRBD1. Losses at the gene ends were 8 bases for V and 4 bases for J; bases not matched to a gene: 4. Germline V gene sequence: CDR1 GTSNPN, CDR2 SVGIG (reference sequence). The CDR3 totals 11 residues.

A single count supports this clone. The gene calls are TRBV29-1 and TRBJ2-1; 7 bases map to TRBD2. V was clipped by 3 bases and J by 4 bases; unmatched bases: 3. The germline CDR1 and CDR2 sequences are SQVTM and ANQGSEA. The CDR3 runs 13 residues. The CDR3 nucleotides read TGCAGCGTTGAGCCTAGCGGTTACAATGAGCAGTTCTTC. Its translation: CSVEPSGYNEQFF.

The chain's CDR3 is CAWSVRSGGGYTF. The CDR3 bases are TGTGCCTGGAGTGTACGCAGCGGAGGCGGCTACACCTTC. V gene TRBV30 combines with J gene TRBJ1-2; D is unclear. The CDR3 is 13 residues long. Germline V gene lookup returns CDR1 GTSNPN and CDR2 SVGIG (reference sequence). Trimming took 0 bases from V and 8 from J, leaving 13 bases between them.

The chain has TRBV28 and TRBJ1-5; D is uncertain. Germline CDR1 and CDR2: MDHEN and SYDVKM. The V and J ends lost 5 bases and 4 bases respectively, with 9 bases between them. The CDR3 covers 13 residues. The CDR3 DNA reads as TGTGCCAGCAGTATAGGGAATAATCAGCCCCAGCATTTT. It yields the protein CASSIGNNQPQHF.

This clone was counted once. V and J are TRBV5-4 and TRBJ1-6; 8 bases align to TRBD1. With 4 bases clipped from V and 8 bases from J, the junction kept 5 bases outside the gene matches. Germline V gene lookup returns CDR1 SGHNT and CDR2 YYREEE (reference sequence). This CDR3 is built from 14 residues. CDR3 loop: CASSTGTGDSPLHF. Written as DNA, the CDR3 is TGTGCCAGCAGCACCGGGACAGGAGATTCACCCCTCCACTTT.

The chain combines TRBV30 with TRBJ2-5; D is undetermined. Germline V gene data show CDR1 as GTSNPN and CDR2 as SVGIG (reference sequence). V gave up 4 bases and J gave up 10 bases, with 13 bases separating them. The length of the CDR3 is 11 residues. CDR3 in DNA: TGTGCCTGGACCCAAAATGTTTTCCAGTACTTC. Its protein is CAWTQNVFQYF.

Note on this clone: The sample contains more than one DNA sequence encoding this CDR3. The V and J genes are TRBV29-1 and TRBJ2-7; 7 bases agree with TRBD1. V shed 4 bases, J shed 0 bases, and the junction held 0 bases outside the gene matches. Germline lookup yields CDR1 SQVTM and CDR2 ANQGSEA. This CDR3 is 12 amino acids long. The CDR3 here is CSVGQGSYEQYF. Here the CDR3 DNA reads TGCAGCGTTGGACAGGGCTCCTACGAGCAGTACTTC.

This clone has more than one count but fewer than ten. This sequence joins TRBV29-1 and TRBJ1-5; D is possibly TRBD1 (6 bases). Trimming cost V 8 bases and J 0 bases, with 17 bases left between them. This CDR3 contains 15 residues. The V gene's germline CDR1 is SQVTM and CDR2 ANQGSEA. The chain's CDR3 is CSPKRGENSNQPQHF. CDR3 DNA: TGCAGCCCTAAGAGGGGGGAAAATAGCAATCAGCCCCAGCATTTT.

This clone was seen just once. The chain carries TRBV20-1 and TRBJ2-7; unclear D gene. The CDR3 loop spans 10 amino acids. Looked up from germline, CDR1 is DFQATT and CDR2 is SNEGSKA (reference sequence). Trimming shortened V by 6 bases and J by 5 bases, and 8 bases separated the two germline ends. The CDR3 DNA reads TGCAGTGCCCCCGGAGACGAGCAGTACTTC. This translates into CSAPGDEQYF.

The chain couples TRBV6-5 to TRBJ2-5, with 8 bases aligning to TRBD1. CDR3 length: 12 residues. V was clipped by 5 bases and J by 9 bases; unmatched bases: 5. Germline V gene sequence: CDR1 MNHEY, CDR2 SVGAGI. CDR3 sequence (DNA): TGTGCCAGCAGTAGACAGGGGCCGGCCCAGTACTTC. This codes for CASSRQGPAQYF.

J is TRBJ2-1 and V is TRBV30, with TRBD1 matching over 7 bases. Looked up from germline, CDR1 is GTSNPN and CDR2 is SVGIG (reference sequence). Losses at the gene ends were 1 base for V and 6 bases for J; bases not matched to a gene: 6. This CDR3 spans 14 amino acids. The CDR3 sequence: CAWSDRGMGNEQFF. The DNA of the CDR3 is TGTGCCTGGAGTGACAGGGGAATGGGCAATGAGCAGTTCTTC.

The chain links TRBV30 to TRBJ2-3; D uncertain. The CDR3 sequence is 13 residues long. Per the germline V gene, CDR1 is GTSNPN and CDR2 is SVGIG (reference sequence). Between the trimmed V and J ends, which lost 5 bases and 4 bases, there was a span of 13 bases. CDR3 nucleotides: TGTGCCTGGGACCGGGCACCTTCAGATACGCAGTATTTT. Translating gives CAWDRAPSDTQYF.

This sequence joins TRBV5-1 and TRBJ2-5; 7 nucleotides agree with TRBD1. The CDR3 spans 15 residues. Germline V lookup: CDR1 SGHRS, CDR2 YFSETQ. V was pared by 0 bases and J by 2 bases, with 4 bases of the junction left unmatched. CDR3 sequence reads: CASSLAGTEQETQYF. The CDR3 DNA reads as TGCGCCAGCAGCTTGGCGGGGACAGAACAAGAGACCCAGTACTTC.

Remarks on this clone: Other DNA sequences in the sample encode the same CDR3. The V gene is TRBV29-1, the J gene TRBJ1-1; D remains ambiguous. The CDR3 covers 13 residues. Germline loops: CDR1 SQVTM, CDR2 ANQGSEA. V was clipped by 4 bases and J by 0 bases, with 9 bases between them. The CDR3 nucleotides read TGCAGCGTTGTGCGGGTTTTGAACACTGAAGCTTTCTTT. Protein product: CSVVRVLNTEAFF.

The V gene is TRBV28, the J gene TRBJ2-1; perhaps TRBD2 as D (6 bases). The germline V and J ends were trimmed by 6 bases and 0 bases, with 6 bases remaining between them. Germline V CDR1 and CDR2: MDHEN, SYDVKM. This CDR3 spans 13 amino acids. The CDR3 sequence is CASREGSYNEQFF. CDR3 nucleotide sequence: TGTGCCAGCAGGGAGGGCTCCTACAATGAGCAGTTCTTC.

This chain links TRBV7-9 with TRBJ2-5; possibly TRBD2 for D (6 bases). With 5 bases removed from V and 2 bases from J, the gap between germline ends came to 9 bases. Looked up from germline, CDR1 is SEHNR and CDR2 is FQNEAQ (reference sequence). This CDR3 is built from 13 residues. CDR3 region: CASSLSGQETQYF. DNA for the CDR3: TGTGCCAGCAGCCTTAGCGGACAAGAGACCCAGTACTTC.

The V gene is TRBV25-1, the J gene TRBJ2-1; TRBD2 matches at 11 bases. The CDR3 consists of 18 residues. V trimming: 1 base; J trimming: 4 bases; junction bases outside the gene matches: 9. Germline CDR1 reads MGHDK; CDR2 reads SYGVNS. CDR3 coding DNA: TGTGCCAGCAGTGAATTGGCCACCGGGACTAGCGGATACAATGAGCAGTTCTTC. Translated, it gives CASSELATGTSGYNEQFF.

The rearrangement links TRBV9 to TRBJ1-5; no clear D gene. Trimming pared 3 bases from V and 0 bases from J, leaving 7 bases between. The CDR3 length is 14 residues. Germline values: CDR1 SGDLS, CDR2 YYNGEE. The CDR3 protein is CASSAHVSNQPQHF. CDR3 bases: TGTGCCAGCAGCGCCCACGTTAGCAATCAGCCCCAGCATTTT.

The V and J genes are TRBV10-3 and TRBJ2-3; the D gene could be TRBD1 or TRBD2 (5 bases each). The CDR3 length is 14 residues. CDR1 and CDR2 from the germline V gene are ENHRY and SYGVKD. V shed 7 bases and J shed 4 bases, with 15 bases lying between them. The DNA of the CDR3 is TGTGCCATCAAGGGACCGAGGGGCTCAGATACGCAGTATTTT. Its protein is CAIKGPRGSDTQYF.

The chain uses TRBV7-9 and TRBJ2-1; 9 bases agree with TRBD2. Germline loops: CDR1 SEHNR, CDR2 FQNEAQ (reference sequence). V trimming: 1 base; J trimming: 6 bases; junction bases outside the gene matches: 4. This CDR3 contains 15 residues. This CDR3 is CASSLEEAGGNEQFF. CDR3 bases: TGTGCCAGCAGCTTAGAAGAAGCGGGAGGCAATGAGCAGTTCTTC.

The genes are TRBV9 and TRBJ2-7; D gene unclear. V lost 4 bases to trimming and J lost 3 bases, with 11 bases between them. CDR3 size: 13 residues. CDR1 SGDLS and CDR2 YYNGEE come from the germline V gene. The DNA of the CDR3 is TGTGCCAGCAGCCCGGGCCTTAGCTACGAGCAGTACTTC. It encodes CASSPGLSYEQYF.

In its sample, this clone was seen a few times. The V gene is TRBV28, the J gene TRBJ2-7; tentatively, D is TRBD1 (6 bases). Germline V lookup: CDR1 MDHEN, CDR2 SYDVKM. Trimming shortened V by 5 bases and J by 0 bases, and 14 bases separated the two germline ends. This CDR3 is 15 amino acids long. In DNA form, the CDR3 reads TGTGCCAGCAGTGGCCTCGGACAGACCTCCTACGAGCAGTACTTC. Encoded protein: CASSGLGQTSYEQYF.

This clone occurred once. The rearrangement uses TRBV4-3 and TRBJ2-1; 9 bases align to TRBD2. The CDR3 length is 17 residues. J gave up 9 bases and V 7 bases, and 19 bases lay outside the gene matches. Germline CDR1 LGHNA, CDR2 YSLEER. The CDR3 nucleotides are TGCGCCAGCACCCCCCCCGCGATAGCGGGAGTGAAAGCTGAGCAGTTCTTC. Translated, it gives CASTPPAIAGVKAEQFF.

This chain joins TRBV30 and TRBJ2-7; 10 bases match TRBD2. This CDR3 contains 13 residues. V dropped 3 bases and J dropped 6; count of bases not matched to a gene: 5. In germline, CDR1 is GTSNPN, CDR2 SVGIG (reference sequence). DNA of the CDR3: TGTGCCTGGAGCACCGGGACTAGCGCCGAGCAGTACTTC. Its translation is CAWSTGTSAEQYF.

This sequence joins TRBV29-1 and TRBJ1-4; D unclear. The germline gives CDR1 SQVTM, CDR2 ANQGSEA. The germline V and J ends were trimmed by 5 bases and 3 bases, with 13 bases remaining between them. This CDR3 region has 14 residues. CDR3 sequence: CSVQNGVSNEKLFF. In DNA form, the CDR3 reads TGCAGCGTTCAAAACGGGGTTTCTAATGAAAAACTGTTTTTT.

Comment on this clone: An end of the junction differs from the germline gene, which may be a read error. The CDR3 bases are TGTGCCTGCAGCCCGACCTCTGGGGCCAACGTCCTGACTTTC. As protein: CACSPTSGANVLTF. The chain links TRBV6-6 to TRBJ2-6; D uncertain. The CDR3 has 14 amino acids. Germline V gene lookup returns CDR1 MNHNY and CDR2 SVGAGI (reference sequence).